Below, 23 T cell receptor beta chains from the same sample are listed, as sequenced in a study of OX40 agonist ivuxolimab in advanced cancers. Profiled with immunoSEQ multiplex PCR; TCRdb holds only in-frame clones, not every one. In the table there are tens of thousands of clones, approximately 90% of which are singletons. Specimen: CD4+ or CD8+ T cells sorted from blood, collected in a trial of the OX40 agonist ivuxolimab. The receptors here all came from an adult with an advanced solid tumor such as melanoma, head and neck, liver or kidney cancer.

This chain uses TRBV19 with TRBJ2-3; D ambiguous. Trimming pared 1 base from V and 0 bases from J, leaving 5 bases between. Per the germline V gene, CDR1 is LNHDA and CDR2 is SQIVND (reference sequence). This CDR3 has 14 residues. CDR3 amino acids: CASSIAASTDTQYF. CDR3 DNA: TGTGCCAGTAGTATAGCTGCTAGCACAGATACGCAGTATTTT.

The gene calls are TRBV30 and TRBJ2-3; D unclear. The germline V and J ends were trimmed by 4 bases and 6 bases, with 8 bases remaining between them. The CDR3 consists of 11 residues. CDR1 and CDR2 from the germline V gene are GTSNPN and SVGIG (reference sequence). The CDR3 DNA follows: TGTGCCTGGACTAGTTTGGATACGCAGTATTTT. Protein: CAWTSLDTQYF.

The chain uses TRBV19 and TRBJ2-2, with 10 bases that match TRBD2. This CDR3 spans 16 amino acids. Germline V gene data show CDR1 as LNHDA and CDR2 as SQIVND (reference sequence). V was pared by 5 bases and J by 2 bases, with 5 bases of the junction left unmatched. Here the CDR3 DNA reads TGTGCCAGTAGTTTCGGACTAGCGGTAAACACCGGGGAGCTGTTTTTT. It is translated as CASSFGLAVNTGELFF.

The chain uses TRBV18 and TRBJ2-1; a possible D gene is TRBD2 (5 bases). CDR3 length: 13 residues. CDR1 and CDR2 (germline): KGHSH, LQKENI. Trimming shortened V by 7 bases and J by 10 bases, and 17 bases separated the two germline ends. CDR3 amino acids: CASYGLRAQEQFF. CDR3 sequence (DNA): TGTGCCAGCTACGGACTGAGAGCTCAAGAGCAGTTCTTC.

The rearrangement links TRBV19 to TRBJ2-2, with 9 bases matching TRBD2. Germline CDR1 and CDR2: LNHDA and SQIVND (reference sequence). The V and J ends lost 8 bases and 4 bases, in that order; junction bases with no gene match: 2. CDR3 length: 13 amino acids. CDR3 protein: CASLAGATGELFF. The CDR3 DNA reads as TGTGCCAGTTTAGCGGGAGCCACCGGGGAGCTGTTTTTT.

The chain recombines TRBV2 with TRBJ1-1; a weak D match, TRBD1 (5 bases). V lost 7 bases and J lost 0, with 9 bases in between. Germline CDR1 is SNHLY and CDR2 is FYNNEI. CDR3 length: 13 residues. In nucleotides, the CDR3 is TGTGCCAGCACGGGGCAGATGAACACTGAAGCTTTCTTT. Amino acid sequence: CASTGQMNTEAFF.

The rearrangement links TRBV5-1 to TRBJ2-7, with 7 bases that match TRBD2. CDR1 SGHRS and CDR2 YFSETQ come from the germline V gene. Trimming cost V 0 bases and J 1 base; bases outside gene matches: 1. The CDR3 totals 14 residues. CDR3 residues: CASSLAGGSYEQYF. The CDR3 DNA is TGCGCCAGCAGCTTGGCGGGGGGATCCTACGAGCAGTACTTC.

This chain links TRBV5-1 with TRBJ2-2, with TRBD2 matching 12 bases. The germline V gene encodes CDR1 SGHRS and CDR2 YFSETQ. V dropped 8 bases and J dropped 6; count of bases not matched to a gene: 5. The CDR3 consists of 14 residues. In nucleotides, the CDR3 is TGCGCCAGTACGGGACTAGCGGGTTCCGGGGAGCTGTTTTTT. Its translation: CASTGLAGSGELFF.

The chain employs TRBV5-1 and TRBJ2-3; TRBD1 matches at 7 bases. Losses at the gene ends were 4 bases for V and 0 bases for J; bases not matched to a gene: 5. Germline V gene lookup returns CDR1 SGHRS and CDR2 YFSETQ. This CDR3 contains 15 residues. CDR3 coding DNA: TGCGCCAGCAGCCCGGGACAGTCTAGCACAGATACGCAGTATTTT. Protein: CASSPGQSSTDTQYF.

The genes are TRBV1 and TRBJ2-5; the DNA was not compared with TRBD2, the D call given in the table. TRBV1 is reported as a pseudogene. This CDR3 is built from 16 residues. The CDR3 sequence: CTSSQDGREGLETQYF. CDR3 coding DNA: TGCACCAGCAGCCAAGATGGGCGGGAGGGCCTGGAGACCCAGTACTTC.

This rearrangement joins TRBV11-3 to TRBJ2-7; D is unclear. Between the trimmed V and J ends, which lost 7 bases and 5 bases, there was a span of 21 bases. Germline V lookup: CDR1 SGHNT, CDR2 YENEEA. This CDR3 comprises 15 residues. The chain's CDR3 is CASTITGRVIDEQYF. CDR3 nucleotide sequence: TGTGCCAGCACCATCACGGGTAGGGTAATCGACGAGCAGTACTTC.

The chain recombines TRBV7-9 with TRBJ2-1; 9 nucleotides line up with TRBD2. The CDR3 runs to 15 residues. The V and J ends lost 4 bases and 6 bases, in that order; junction bases with no gene match: 7. CDR1 and CDR2 from the germline V gene are SEHNR and FQNEAQ (reference sequence). The CDR3 loop reads CASSSGLAVVNEQFF. CDR3 bases: TGTGCCAGCAGCTCGGGACTAGCAGTAGTCAATGAGCAGTTCTTC.

The chain carries TRBV28 and TRBJ1-5; D is possibly TRBD1 (6 bases). CDR3 length: 16 residues. V lost 7 bases, J lost 10 bases, and 26 bases lay in between. The V gene's germline CDR1 is MDHEN and CDR2 SYDVKM. This CDR3 reads CASTPRGSGAPTPQHF. As DNA, the CDR3 is TGTGCCAGCACTCCCCGAGGCTCAGGGGCCCCTACTCCCCAGCATTTT.

The chain recombines TRBV25-1 with TRBJ1-1; a possible D gene is TRBD1 (6 bases). The V end lost 4 bases, the J end lost 4 bases, and 10 bases lay between the germline ends. The CDR3 totals 13 residues. CDR1 and CDR2 (germline): MGHDK, SYGVNS. CDR3 bases: TGTGCCAGCAGTGCACACAGGGCCACTGAAGCTTTCTTT. Encoded protein: CASSAHRATEAFF.

V usage is TRBV4-1 and J usage is TRBJ2-7, with TRBD1 matching 11 bases. This CDR3 is built from 16 residues. CDR1 MGHRA and CDR2 YSYEKL come from the germline V gene. With 4 bases clipped from V and 4 bases from J, the junction kept 9 bases outside the gene matches. In DNA form, the CDR3 reads TGCGCCAGCAGCCTCCGCCCGGGACAGGGGGGTTACGAGCAGTACTTC. Translation: CASSLRPGQGGYEQYF.

The CDR3 region has the DNA TGTGCCAGCAGCCAACAGACGGGATTAACCAAAAACATTCAGTACTTC. Its protein is CASSQQTGLTKNIQYF. The chain carries TRBV14 and TRBJ2-4; D is possibly TRBD2 (5 bases). The CDR3 loop spans 16 amino acids. V lost 2 bases and J lost 2, with 13 bases in between. From germline, CDR1 is SGHDN and CDR2 FVKESK.

The rearrangement joins TRBV2 to TRBJ1-2; 9 nucleotides align to TRBD1. V was pared by 3 bases and J by 4 bases, with 3 bases of the junction left unmatched. CDR3 length: 14 amino acids. In germline, CDR1 is SNHLY, CDR2 FYNNEI. DNA of the CDR3: TGTGCCAGCAGTGACCGACAGGGGGTCTATGGCTACACCTTC. Translated: CASSDRQGVYGYTF.

J is TRBJ1-1 and V is TRBV5-4; D is unclear. CDR3 size: 14 residues. Germline V gene data show CDR1 as SGHNT and CDR2 as YYREEE (reference sequence). Trimming shortened V by 0 bases and J by 6 bases, and 12 bases separated the two germline ends. The CDR3 DNA follows: TGTGCCAGCAGCTTGGGGAGGCAGGTCCCTGAAGCTTTCTTT. Amino acid sequence: CASSLGRQVPEAFF.

This sequence joins TRBV7-3 and TRBJ2-1; D remains unclear. Germline V gene data show CDR1 as SGHTA and CDR2 as FQGTGA. The CDR3 runs to 16 residues. The germline V and J ends were trimmed by 0 bases and 2 bases, with 11 bases remaining between them. The DNA of the CDR3 is TGTGCCAGCAGCTTAACAGGGCACAAAGCCTACAATGAGCAGTTCTTC. Translating it yields CASSLTGHKAYNEQFF. The full variable domain, completed using reference TRBV7-3 and TRBJ2-1, is GAGVSQTPSNKVTEKGKYVELRCDPISGHTALYWYRQSLGQGPEFLIYFQGTGAADDSGLPNDRFFAVRPEGSVSTLKIQRTERGDSAVYLCASSLTGHKAYNEQFFGPGTRLTVL.

The gene calls are TRBV4-2 and TRBJ2-7; TRBD1 or TRBD2 may be the D gene (5 bases each). The V gene's germline CDR1 is LGHNA and CDR2 YNFKEQ. The CDR3 has 14 amino acids. Between the trimmed V and J ends, which lost 2 bases and 3 bases, there was a span of 11 bases. This CDR3 is CASSQRDGDYEQYF. CDR3 sequence (DNA): TGTGCCAGCAGCCAAAGGGACGGGGACTACGAGCAGTACTTC.

This sequence joins TRBV29-1 and TRBJ1-3; no firm D call. Germline loops: CDR1 SQVTM, CDR2 ANQGSEA. CDR3 length: 14 amino acids. V gave up 2 bases and J gave up 0 bases, with 8 bases separating them. The DNA for the CDR3 is TGCAGCGTTGAACAGTACGGCTCTGGAAACACCATATATTTT. Protein: CSVEQYGSGNTIYF.

The chain couples TRBV5-4 to TRBJ1-3; no firm D call. Germline CDR1 reads SGHNT; CDR2 reads YYREEE (reference sequence). The CDR3 runs 14 residues. V gave up 2 bases and J gave up 0 bases, with 6 bases separating them. The CDR3 nucleotides are TGTGCCAGCAGCTTTGAAAGCTCTGGAAACACCATATATTTT. As protein: CASSFESSGNTIYF.

The rearrangement links TRBV27 to TRBJ2-4, with 7 bases lining up with TRBD2. The CDR3 has 17 amino acids. The J segment lost 1 base and the V segment lost 3 bases, leaving 9 bases of the junction unmatched. Germline V gene lookup returns CDR1 MNHEY and CDR2 SMNVEV (reference sequence). The CDR3, as DNA: TGTGCCAGCAGTTTGATGGCGGCCGGGGGGGCCAAAAACATTCAGTACTTC. It specifies CASSLMAAGGAKNIQYF.